This paragraph reports one TCR beta chain. Its antigen is unidentified. Germline trimming cut 5 bases from V and 2 bases from J; bases unmatched to any gene: 5. The CDR3 length is 15 residues. Looked up from germline, CDR1 is MDHEN and CDR2 is SYDVKM. The data are from a study of cytomegalovirus exposure and HLA in healthy donors. Study conclusions and caveats: The tendency of first-cohort TCR clusters to co-occur in the 120 or so validation repertoires was the finding of a later analysis.

Measured with immunoSEQ multiplex PCR; TCRdb has only the in-frame clones, and not every one. Of more than 85,000 clones detected, approximately 89% appear once; the ten largest clones hold about 1.9%. The sample consisted of PBMCs. This clonotype was obtained from a woman between 18 and 29 years old in good health and CMV-seronegative. The rearrangement links TRBV28 to TRBJ2-5; 10 bases are shared with TRBD2. CDR3 sequence: CASSARTSGQETQYF. DNA of the CDR3: TGTGCCAGCAGTGCTCGGACTAGCGGACAAGAGACCCAGTACTTC.